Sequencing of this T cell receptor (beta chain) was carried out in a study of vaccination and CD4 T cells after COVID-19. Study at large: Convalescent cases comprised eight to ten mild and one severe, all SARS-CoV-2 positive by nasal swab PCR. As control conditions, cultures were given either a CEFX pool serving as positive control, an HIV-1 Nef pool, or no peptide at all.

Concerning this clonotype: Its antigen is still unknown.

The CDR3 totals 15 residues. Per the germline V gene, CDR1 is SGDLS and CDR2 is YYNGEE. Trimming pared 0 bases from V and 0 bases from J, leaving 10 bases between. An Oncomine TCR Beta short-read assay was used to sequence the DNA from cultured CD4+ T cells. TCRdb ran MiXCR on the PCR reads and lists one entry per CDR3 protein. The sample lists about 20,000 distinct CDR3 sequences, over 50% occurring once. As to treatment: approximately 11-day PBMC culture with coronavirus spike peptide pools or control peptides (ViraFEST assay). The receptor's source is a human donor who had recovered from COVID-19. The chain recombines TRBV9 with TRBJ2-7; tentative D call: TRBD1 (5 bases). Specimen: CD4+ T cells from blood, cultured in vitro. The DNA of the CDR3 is TGTGCCAGCAGCGTAGAGTGGGGCACCTCCTACGAGCAGTACTTC. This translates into CASSVEWGTSYEQYF.